The source of this T cell receptor beta chain is a study of shared clonotypes between healthy human individuals (dated by TCRdb to 2018 to 2021). A note on the overall study: The cohort comprised two women and a few men aged 18 to 49 years. For each donor, CD4 naive and CD4 memory were each run on three plates, CD8 naive on two plates, and CD8 memory on one plate. Per donor, leukapheresis produced somewhere between about 0.94 and 8.9 billion PBMCs. The study deeply sequenced blood TCR repertoires of several healthy adults to estimate repertoire size and the extent of clonotype sharing between individuals. To increase sequencing depth and limit assay-specific biases, different laboratories used diverse techniques to prepare libraries and sequence TCR repertoires. What the research found in general, with its limitations: Because the study included a small number of donors, the genetic and exposure-history diversity represented was limited. Estimated clonotype richness was generally larger for naive than for memory subsets. Pairwise subsampling led to the expectation that sequencing depth would affect the degree of clonotype sharing among donors. Sampling was limited to blood, and TCR repertoires in tissue likely differ from TCR repertoires in blood. Even with the large sequencing depth, rarefaction of the sorted-subset datasets indicated that sequencing was incomplete. Approximately 5% of naive CD4, 3% to 3.5% of naive CD8, approximately 2% of memory CD4, and about 0.4% of memory CD8 clonotypes were shared across several donors. Compared with non-shared clonotypes, the clonotypes found in all four sorted-subset donors had higher generation probabilities.

V is cut by 8 bases and J by 1 base, and the space between the germline ends is 9 bases. The CDR3 holds 13 amino acids from the cysteine to the phenylalanine. The only DNA kept is the CDR3, 39 bases in frame from the first base. Based on the germline V gene (reference sequence), the CDR1 and CDR2 sequences are MNHNY and SVGAGI. Healthy HIV-negative adults with no recently reported acute infections or vaccinations were included as donors. Every donor was a Caucasian adult residing in Nashville, Tennessee, USA. CD4+ T cells were enriched by magnetic negative selection; naive cells were then positively selected on CD45RA, and the negative fraction formed the memory subset. Blood was collected by leukapheresis, and PBMCs were isolated by Ficoll-Histopaque density gradient centrifugation and then cryopreserved in liquid nitrogen vapor phase. Purity and quantity of every magnetically sorted T cell population were checked by analytical flow cytometry. Each sorted fraction had its genomic DNA isolated and then quantified by UV absorbance on a Nanodrop 2000c.

TCR CDR3 regions were amplified from genomic DNA by multiplex PCR using the deep immunoSEQ assay. Genomic DNA extracted from each cell subset was distributed evenly over all wells of several immunoSEQ 96-well plates, and each plate served as one replicate. For sorted subsets, 150 to 200 ng genomic DNA, equal to 30,000 to 35,000 T cell genomes, was loaded into each replicate PCR. Purified libraries were measured with a Qubit 3.0 fluorometer, size-checked on a Bioanalyzer 2100, and measured again with the KAPA Library Quantification kit. Each immunoSEQ 96-well plate was sequenced on its own single-read 150-cycle Illumina NextSeq 550 flow cell. In the source study's methods: Because only junctional sequences without quality scores were contained in the immunoSEQ output, filtering matching that applied to full-length reads could not be performed. To assign V/J genes and CDR3, sequences were annotated against IMGT germline references using PyIR, a Python wrapper for IgBLAST v1.9. Reads were filtered out if the reads had weak V/J assignments (E-value above 1e-6), no CDR3, stop codons, out-of-frame junctions, or ambiguous translated residues. A V3J clonotype was defined by an identical inferred V gene, J gene, and CDR3 amino acid sequence. The percentage overlap between two repertoires was calculated by dividing the number of shared unique clonotypes by the size of the smaller repertoire. RTK rarefaction, the Chao1 estimator, and Recon v2.1 estimates of unobserved clonotypes were used to assess repertoire richness. Generation probabilities were computed with OLGA for all TCRbeta clonotypes obtained by the gDNA method from several donors. The immuneACCESS repertoire file appears here via TCRdb, limited to in-frame rearrangements. These files lack a portion of the clones; in checked studies, under half of the deficit traces to unresolved V genes, and the cause of the others is not known. The D gene and trimming were derived from the DNA, and the V and J assignments and clone size from that table. The sample has millions of clones on record, approximately 94% of them singletons. Of the sample, roughly 0.13% is held by the ten largest clones.

Only one count was recorded for this clone. The clone's antigen remains unknown. Per-base quality was not reported, and no clone a single base away is much larger than it. The V and J segments used are TRBV6-6 and TRBJ1-5; the D gene is possibly TRBD1, with 5 bases matching. The sequencing input was naive CD4+ T cells sorted from blood. The cell subset or site tag for this specimen amounts to: CD45RA+ positively selected. The source is a young man in good health. In nucleotide form, the sequence is TGTGCCAGCCGAGGGGACAGCAATCAGCCCCAGCATTTT. It translates as CASRGDSNQPQHF.